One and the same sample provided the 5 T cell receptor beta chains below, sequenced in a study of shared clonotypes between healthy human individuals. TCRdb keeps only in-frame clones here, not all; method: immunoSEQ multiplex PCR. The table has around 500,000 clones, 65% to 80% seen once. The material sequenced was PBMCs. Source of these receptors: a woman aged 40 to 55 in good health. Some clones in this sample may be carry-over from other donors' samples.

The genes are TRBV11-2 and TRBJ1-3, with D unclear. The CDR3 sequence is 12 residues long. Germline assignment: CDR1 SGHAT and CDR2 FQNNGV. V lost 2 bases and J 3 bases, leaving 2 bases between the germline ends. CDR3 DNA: TGTGCCAGCAGCTTACTTGGAAACACCATATATTTT. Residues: CASSLLGNTIYF. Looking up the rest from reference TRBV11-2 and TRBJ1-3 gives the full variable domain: EAGVAQSPRYKIIEKRQSVAFWCNPISGHATLYWYQQILGQGPKLLIQFQNNGVVDDSQLPKDRFSAERLKGVDSTLKIQPAKLEDSAVYLCASSLLGNTIYFGEGSWLTVV.

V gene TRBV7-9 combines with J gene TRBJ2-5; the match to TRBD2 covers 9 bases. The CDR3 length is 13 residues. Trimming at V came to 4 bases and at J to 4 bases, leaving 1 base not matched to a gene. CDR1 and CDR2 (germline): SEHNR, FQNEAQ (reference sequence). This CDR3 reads CASSWTSVETQYF. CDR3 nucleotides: TGTGCCAGCAGCTGGACTAGCGTAGAGACCCAGTACTTC.

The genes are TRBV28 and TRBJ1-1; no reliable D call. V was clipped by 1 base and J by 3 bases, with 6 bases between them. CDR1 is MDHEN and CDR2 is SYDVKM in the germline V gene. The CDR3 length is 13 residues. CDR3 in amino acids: CASSLSADTEAFF. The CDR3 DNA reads TGTGCCAGCAGTTTATCTGCGGACACTGAAGCTTTCTTT.

The CDR3 DNA reads TGTGCCTGGAGTGGGGGACTAGCGGTCAGCACAGATACGCAGTATTTT. This translates into CAWSGGLAVSTDTQYF. The chain joins TRBV30 to TRBJ2-3; 11 nucleotides line up with TRBD2. Looked up from germline, CDR1 is GTSNPN and CDR2 is SVGIG (reference sequence). The J segment lost 0 bases and the V segment lost 1 base, leaving 3 bases of the junction unmatched. The CDR3 is made up of 16 amino acids.

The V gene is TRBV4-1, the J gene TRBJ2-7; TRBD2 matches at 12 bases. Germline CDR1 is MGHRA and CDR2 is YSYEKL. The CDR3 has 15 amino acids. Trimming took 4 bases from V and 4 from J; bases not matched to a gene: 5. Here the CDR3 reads CASSPGGLAGYEQYF. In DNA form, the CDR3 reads TGCGCCAGCAGCCCGGGGGGACTAGCGGGTTACGAGCAGTACTTC.